The entry below describes one T cell receptor beta chain. Specified treatment: approximately 18 received Ad26.COV2.S at low or high dose, single or two shots; five or six received placebo; per-sample allocation not given. Sampling took place 63 days after the first vaccine or placebo injection. Only in-frame clones appear in the TCRdb table, and some are missing; sequencing was by immunoSEQ multiplex PCR. The sample lists hundreds of thousands of clones; around 88% were seen once. The sample belongs to a study of Ad26.COV2.S vaccination and SARS-CoV-2 variants. Study details: The trial was COV1001 and the donor's arm was Ad26.COV2.S.

V lost 4 bases and J 1 base, leaving 16 bases between the germline ends. The CDR3 has 16 amino acids. Germline values: CDR1 LNHDA, CDR2 SQIVND (reference sequence). This clonotype was sampled from a person aged 18 to 65 who received the Ad26.COV2.S COVID-19 vaccine or a placebo. The material was peripheral blood, obtained in a trial of Ad26.COV2.S vaccine versus placebo. The chain carries TRBV19 and TRBJ1-1; D is ambiguous. In DNA form, the CDR3 reads TGTGCCAGTAGTAGCCGAGAAGCCATCCGGAACACTGAAGCTTTCTTT. This sequence encodes CASSSREAIRNTEAFF.